Listed below are T cell receptor beta chains from one sample, sequenced in a study of cytomegalovirus exposure and HLA in healthy donors. Libraries were prepared by immunoSEQ multiplex PCR; TCRdb keeps only in-frame clonotypes and omits some of them. The table lists about 140,000 clones, 70% to 80% of them singletons, with 1.6% in the top ten. The specimen sequenced was PBMCs. These receptors came from a female donor in good health and CMV-seronegative. CDR3s include the opening cysteine and the closing phenylalanine or tryptophan. Each record gives: D gene, V gene, J gene, clone size, CDR3 protein, CDR3 DNA. A D gene is named only where the DNA matches it firmly. The size of a clone is reported for some rows only, either as once, few or many, or as a class for expanded clones.

>NA|TRBV19|TRBJ2-5|NA
CASRAGIQETQYF
TGTGCCAGTAGGGCAGGGATTCAAGAGACCCAGTACTTC
>NA|TRBV27|TRBJ2-7|once
CASSLEPSVAYEQYF
TGTGCCAGCAGTTTAGAACCTAGCGTCGCCTACGAGCAGTACTTC
>NA|TRBV4-2|TRBJ1-2|NA
CASSPRTKPGQLYGYTF
TGTGCCAGCAGCCCCCGGACTAAGCCCGGCCAACTATATGGCTACACCTTC
>TRBD1|TRBV11-2|TRBJ1-1|once
CASSSSGQGRAFF
TGTGCCAGCAGCTCCTCGGGACAGGGAAGAGCTTTCTTT
>NA|TRBV21-1|TRBJ1-4|NA
CAPTQTRQTHRNRCDEKLFF
TGTGCCCCCACCCAAACTCGGCAAACTCACAGAAACAGATGTGATGAAAAACTGTTTTTT
>NA|TRBV28|TRBJ1-2|NA
CASSLGGAGGSGYTF
TGTGCCAGCAGTTTAGGCGGAGCCGGGGGGAGTGGCTACACCTTC
>NA|TRBV5-4|TRBJ2-1|NA
CASATQGRSYNEQFF
TGTGCCAGCGCGACCCAGGGCAGGTCCTACAATGAGCAGTTCTTC
>TRBD1|TRBV30|TRBJ1-2|once
CAWSNGGQTRGGTF
TGTGCCTGGAGTAACGGGGGACAGACCCGAGGAGGGACCTTC
>NA|TRBV2|TRBJ1-1|NA
CASLEQGTTLEREAFF
TGTGCCAGCCTCGAGCAGGGGACAACCCTAGAACGGGAAGCTTTCTTT
>NA|TRBV6-5|TRBJ1-2|few
CASSYLTDKWDGYTF
TGTGCCAGCAGTTACTTAACAGACAAGTGGGATGGCTACACCTTC
>TRBD1|TRBV27|TRBJ2-1|NA
CASRTGYIEQFF
TGTGCCAGCAGGACAGGGTACATCGAGCAGTTCTTC
>NA|TRBV19|TRBJ1-1|NA
CASSIEGRGGLNTEAFF
TGTGCCAGTAGTATCGAGGGCAGGGGCGGTCTGAACACTGAAGCTTTCTTT
>TRBD2|TRBV7-9|TRBJ2-3|NA
CASSLASGGATDTQYF
TGTGCCAGCAGCTTAGCCAGCGGGGGAGCCACAGATACGCAGTATTTT
>TRBD1|TRBV30|TRBJ1-6|NA
CAWGTGQGRSPLHF
TGTGCCTGGGGAACAGGACAGGGGAGGTCACCCCTCCACTTT
>TRBD2|TRBV2|TRBJ2-1|few
CASRTTSGGRYNEQFF
TGTGCCAGCAGGACCACTAGCGGGGGAAGATACAATGAGCAGTTCTTC
>NA|TRBV11-2|TRBJ2-1|NA
CASSSDISSYNEQFF
TGTGCCAGCAGCTCGGACATAAGCTCCTACAATGAGCAGTTCTTC
>TRBD1|TRBV5-4|TRBJ1-4|few
CASSLDSGGSVLFF
TGTGCCAGCAGCTTGGATTCAGGGGGTTCGGTACTGTTTTTT